What follows describes a single T cell receptor beta chain. Germline CDR1 reads SGHRS; CDR2 reads YFSETQ. CDR3 length equals 14 residues. Trimming cost V 2 bases and J 7 bases; bases outside gene matches: 8. This entry is derived from a study of T cell changes during pregnancy in multiple sclerosis. Sequenced by immunoSEQ multiplex PCR; TCRdb stores in-frame clones only, minus some. The sample records tens of thousands of clones, roughly 93% being singletons. This specimen consisted of peripheral blood, obtained in the third trimester of pregnancy. The TCR sequence derives from a female donor in good health, enrolled as a control in a pregnancy study. V gene TRBV5-1 combines with J gene TRBJ2-5; 7 positions match TRBD1. The CDR3 reads CASSLLDREGTQYF. CDR3 coding DNA: TGCGCCAGCAGCTTACTCGACAGGGAAGGGACCCAGTACTTC.